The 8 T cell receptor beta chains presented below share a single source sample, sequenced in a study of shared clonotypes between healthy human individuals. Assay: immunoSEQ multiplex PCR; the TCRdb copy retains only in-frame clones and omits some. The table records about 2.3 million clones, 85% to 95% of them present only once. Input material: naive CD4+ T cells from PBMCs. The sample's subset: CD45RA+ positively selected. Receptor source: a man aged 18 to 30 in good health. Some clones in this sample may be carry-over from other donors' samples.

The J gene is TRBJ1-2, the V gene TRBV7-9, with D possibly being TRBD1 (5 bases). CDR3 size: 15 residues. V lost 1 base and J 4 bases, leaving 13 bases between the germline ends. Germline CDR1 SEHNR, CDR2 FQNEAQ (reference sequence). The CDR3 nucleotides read TGTGCCAGCAGCTTAGGAGGTAGGGGAAGCTATGGCTACACCTTC. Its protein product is CASSLGGRGSYGYTF.

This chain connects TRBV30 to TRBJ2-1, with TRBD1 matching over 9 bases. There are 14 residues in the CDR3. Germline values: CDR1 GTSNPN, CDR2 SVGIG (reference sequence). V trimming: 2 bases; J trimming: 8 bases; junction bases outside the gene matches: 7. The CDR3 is CAWSTTGGGYEQFF. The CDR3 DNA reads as TGTGCCTGGAGTACGACAGGGGGTGGCTATGAGCAGTTCTTC.

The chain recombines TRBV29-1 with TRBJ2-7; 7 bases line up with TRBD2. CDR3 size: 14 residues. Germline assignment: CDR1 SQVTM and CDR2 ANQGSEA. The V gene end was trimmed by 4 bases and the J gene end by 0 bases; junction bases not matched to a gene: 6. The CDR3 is CSVAVSGSSYEQYF. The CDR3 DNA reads TGCAGCGTTGCTGTTAGCGGGTCCTCCTACGAGCAGTACTTC.

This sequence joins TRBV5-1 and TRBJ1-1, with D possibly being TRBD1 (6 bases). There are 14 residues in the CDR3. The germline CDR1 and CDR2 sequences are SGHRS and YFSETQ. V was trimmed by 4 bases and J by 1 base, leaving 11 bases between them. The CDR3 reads CASSRTVTNTEAFF. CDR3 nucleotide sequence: TGCGCCAGCAGCCGGACAGTTACGAACACTGAAGCTTTCTTT.

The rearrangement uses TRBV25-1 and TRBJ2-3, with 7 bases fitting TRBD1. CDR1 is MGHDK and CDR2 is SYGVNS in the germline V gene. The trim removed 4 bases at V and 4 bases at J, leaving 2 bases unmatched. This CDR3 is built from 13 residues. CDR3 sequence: CASSGTGADTQYF. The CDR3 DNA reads TGTGCCAGCAGTGGTACAGGGGCAGATACGCAGTATTTT.

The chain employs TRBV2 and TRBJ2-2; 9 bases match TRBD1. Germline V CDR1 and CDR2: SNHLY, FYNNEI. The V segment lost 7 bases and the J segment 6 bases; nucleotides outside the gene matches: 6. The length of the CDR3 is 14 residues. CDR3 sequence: CASKGTGYAGELFF. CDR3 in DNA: TGTGCCAGCAAAGGGACAGGGTACGCCGGGGAGCTGTTTTTT. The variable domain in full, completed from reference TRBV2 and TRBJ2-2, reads EPEVTQTPSHQVTQMGQEVILRCVPISNHLYFYWYRQILGQKVEFLVSFYNNEISEKSEIFDDQFSVERPDGSNFTLKIRSTKLEDSAMYFCASKGTGYAGELFFGEGSRLTVL.

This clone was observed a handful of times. The CDR3 loop is CASSPIQESLMNTEAFF. Here the CDR3 DNA reads TGTGCCAGCTCACCCATACAGGAGTCTTTAATGAACACTGAAGCTTTCTTT. The chain joins TRBV18 to TRBJ1-1; tentatively, D is TRBD1 (5 bases). Germline values: CDR1 KGHSH, CDR2 LQKENI. The CDR3 totals 17 residues. V lost 3 bases, J lost 0 bases, and 17 bases lay in between.

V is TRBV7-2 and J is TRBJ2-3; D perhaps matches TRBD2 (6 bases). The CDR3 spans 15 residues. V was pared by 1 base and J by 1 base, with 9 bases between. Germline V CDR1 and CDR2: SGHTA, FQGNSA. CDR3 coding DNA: TGTGCCAGCAGCTTAGATCCGGGGGGCACAGATACGCAGTATTTT. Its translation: CASSLDPGGTDTQYF.